The 27 T cell receptor beta chains presented below share a single source sample, sequenced in a study of cytomegalovirus exposure and HLA in healthy donors. The PCR had 60 Vbeta and 13 Jbeta primers. Using immunoSEQ multiplex PCR, the repertoire was profiled, and TCRdb retains in-frame clones only, with some absent. The sample lists 90,000 to 110,000 clones, roughly an eighth seen once, with more than 15% in the top ten. Sequencing was performed on PBMCs. These receptors were obtained from a man aged 40-55 years in good health and CMV-seropositive.

The sample holds a few counts of this clone. This chain joins TRBV11-1 and TRBJ2-3; 8 bases map to TRBD2. From germline, CDR1 is SGHAT and CDR2 FQDESV (reference sequence). This CDR3 comprises 15 residues. V lost 8 bases and J lost 1; bases outside the gene matches: 8. The CDR3 DNA sequence: TGTGCCAGCCGATTAGGACTAGCTGGCACAGATACGCAGTATTTT. Its protein product is CASRLGLAGTDTQYF.

This clone was counted a few times. V usage is TRBV2 and J usage is TRBJ2-3; D unresolved. Germline CDR1 SNHLY, CDR2 FYNNEI. Trimming shortened V by 2 bases and J by 3 bases, and 3 bases separated the two germline ends. The CDR3 length is 12 residues. The CDR3 nucleotides read TGTGCCAGCAGTGAACGTACAGATACGCAGTATTTT. This translates into CASSERTDTQYF. The whole variable domain, remainder taken from reference TRBV2 and TRBJ2-3, is EPEVTQTPSHQVTQMGQEVILRCVPISNHLYFYWYRQILGQKVEFLVSFYNNEISEKSEIFDDQFSVERPDGSNFTLKIRSTKLEDSAMYFCASSERTDTQYFGPGTRLTVL.

This clone has only a few counts. The chain couples TRBV5-1 to TRBJ2-7; perhaps TRBD2 as D (6 bases). The CDR3 runs to 14 residues. Between the trimmed V and J ends, which lost 4 bases and 1 base, there was a span of 12 bases. CDR1 is SGHRS, CDR2 YFSETQ, per germline. CDR3: CASSPRGTSYEQYF. CDR3 DNA sequence: TGCGCCAGCAGCCCCCGAGGGACTTCCTACGAGCAGTACTTC.

J is TRBJ2-3 and V is TRBV18; 9 positions match TRBD1. Unmatched junction bases numbered 4, after V lost 2 bases and J lost 1 base. The CDR3 runs 16 residues. The germline V gene encodes CDR1 KGHSH and CDR2 LQKENI. CDR3 DNA: TGTGCCAGCTCACCAAAGACAGGGGGTGGCACAGATACGCAGTATTTT. Residues: CASSPKTGGGTDTQYF.

This clone turned up a few times. V gene TRBV5-1 combines with J gene TRBJ2-5, with 9 bases identical to TRBD1. Germline CDR1 SGHRS, CDR2 YFSETQ. CDR3 length: 15 residues. Trimming took 4 bases from V and 1 from J; bases not matched to a gene: 5. The CDR3: CASSKTGGIQETQYF. The CDR3 nucleotides read TGCGCCAGCAGCAAGACAGGGGGGATCCAAGAGACCCAGTACTTC.

This chain links TRBV19 with TRBJ1-4; 10 nucleotides agree with TRBD1. The CDR3 totals 18 residues. J was trimmed by 8 bases and V by 6 bases; bases with no gene match: 18. The germline CDR1 and CDR2 sequences are LNHDA and SQIVND (reference sequence). CDR3 sequence reads: CASSYFGTGVPVGEKLFF. Written as DNA, the CDR3 is TGTGCCAGTAGCTATTTCGGGACAGGGGTTCCAGTAGGGGAAAAACTGTTTTTT.

In regard to this clone: Within the sample, other DNA sequences also encode this same CDR3. The gene calls are TRBV5-1 and TRBJ2-5; 8 nucleotides agree with TRBD1. J was trimmed by 5 bases and V by 0 bases; bases with no gene match: 3. The CDR3 totals 14 residues. Germline loops: CDR1 SGHRS, CDR2 YFSETQ. The CDR3 region has the DNA TGCGCCAGCAGCTTGGCAGGGGGCCTCGAGACCCAGTACTTC. It yields the protein CASSLAGGLETQYF.

This clone was seen only a few times. V is TRBV27 and J is TRBJ2-7; D uncertain. CDR1 MNHEY and CDR2 SMNVEV come from the germline V gene (reference sequence). The length of the CDR3 is 14 residues. V was cut by 3 bases and J by 2 bases, with 11 bases left in between. The CDR3 protein is CASSLSPPAYEQYF. In nucleotides, the CDR3 is TGTGCCAGCAGTTTGAGCCCTCCGGCCTACGAGCAGTACTTC.

The chain couples TRBV5-1 to TRBJ1-4; D uncertain. In germline, CDR1 is SGHRS, CDR2 YFSETQ. CDR3 length: 14 residues. Trimming stripped 0 bases from V and 5 bases from J, with 8 bases between. The CDR3 loop is CASSLGLRNEKLFF. In DNA form, the CDR3 reads TGCGCCAGCAGCTTGGGGTTGAGAAATGAAAAACTGTTTTTT.

The chain has TRBV30 and TRBJ1-2; D possibly corresponds to TRBD1 (6 bases). The V gene's germline CDR1 is GTSNPN and CDR2 SVGIG (reference sequence). V was shortened by 0 bases and J by 7 bases, with 15 bases between the two germline ends. The CDR3 is made up of 14 amino acids. The CDR3 DNA reads TGTGCCTGGAGTGTCTTCAGGGGCGTCGCTGGCTACACCTTC. It encodes CAWSVFRGVAGYTF.

This clone was counted a few times. Written as DNA, the CDR3 is TGTGCCAGTAGTATACAGTCTAGCGGGGCTTCGGGTGGGGAGCTGTTTTTT. Encoded protein: CASSIQSSGASGGELFF. The J gene is TRBJ2-2, the V gene TRBV19; 9 bases agree with TRBD2. The CDR3 length is 17 residues. J gave up 8 bases and V 2 bases, and 12 bases lay outside the gene matches. Germline V gene data show CDR1 as LNHDA and CDR2 as SQIVND (reference sequence).

This clone was counted between two and nine times. This chain joins TRBV27 and TRBJ2-7; D is uncertain. V was cut by 3 bases and J by 0 bases, with 12 bases left in between. Germline V gives CDR1 MNHEY, CDR2 SMNVEV (reference sequence). The CDR3 contains 15 residues. The CDR3 region is CASSLKQISSYEQYF. The CDR3 DNA reads TGTGCCAGCAGTTTGAAACAGATAAGCTCCTACGAGCAGTACTTC.

This clone occurred a few times. The chain recombines TRBV30 with TRBJ2-3, with 8 bases that match TRBD2. Germline CDR1 GTSNPN, CDR2 SVGIG (reference sequence). Trimming at V came to 7 bases and at J to 3 bases, leaving 12 bases not matched to a gene. CDR3 length: 15 amino acids. The CDR3, as DNA: TGTGCCTCCCAACTAAGCGGGAGTAGGACAGATACGCAGTATTTT. The encoded protein is CASQLSGSRTDTQYF.

This clone was detected a few times. This chain uses TRBV7-2 with TRBJ2-7; 9 bases are shared with TRBD1. The V segment lost 4 bases and the J segment 6 bases; nucleotides outside the gene matches: 10. Germline lookup yields CDR1 SGHTA and CDR2 FQGNSA. CDR3 length: 15 amino acids. CDR3 coding DNA: TGTGCCAGCAGCTCCCACGGGACAGGGAGTAGCGAGCAGTACTTC. Its translation is CASSSHGTGSSEQYF.

The chain employs TRBV7-2 and TRBJ2-1; 7 bases line up with TRBD2. This CDR3 region has 14 residues. V was pared by 3 bases and J by 3 bases, with 2 bases of the junction left unmatched. Per germline, CDR1 SGHTA and CDR2 FQGNSA. CDR3 loop: CASSFAGDYNEQFF. The CDR3 DNA is TGTGCCAGCAGCTTCGCGGGAGACTACAATGAGCAGTTCTTC.

This clone showed up just a few times. The chain has TRBV11-2 and TRBJ1-1; 8 bases map to TRBD1. Trimming took 2 bases from V and 4 from J; bases not matched to a gene: 3. Germline V gene lookup returns CDR1 SGHAT and CDR2 FQNNGV. The CDR3 extends over 14 amino acids. The CDR3 is CASSLRQGITEAFF. CDR3 bases: TGTGCCAGCAGCTTACGACAGGGGATCACTGAAGCTTTCTTT.

This clone was observed a handful of times. The chain carries TRBV2 and TRBJ1-1; possible D gene TRBD1, 6 bases. Trimming shortened V by 11 bases and J by 1 base, and 14 bases separated the two germline ends. The CDR3 runs 13 residues. Germline lookup yields CDR1 SNHLY and CDR2 FYNNEI. In nucleotides, the CDR3 is TGTGCCGGAACAGGGTTTAGGAACACTGAAGCTTTCTTT. Amino acid sequence: CAGTGFRNTEAFF.

This chain joins TRBV5-1 and TRBJ1-4; possibly TRBD1 for D (6 bases). This CDR3 is built from 16 residues. With 4 bases removed from V and 5 bases from J, the gap between germline ends came to 18 bases. Germline-derived CDR1 and CDR2 are SGHRS and YFSETQ. The DNA for the CDR3 is TGCGCCAGCAGCACGCAAGGAGGACAGAGCAATGAAAAACTGTTTTTT. It translates to CASSTQGGQSNEKLFF. Full variable domain (missing parts from reference TRBV5-1 and TRBJ1-4): KAGVTQTPRYLIKTRGQQVTLSCSPISGHRSVSWYQQTPGQGLQFLFEYFSETQRNKGNFPGRFSGRQFSNSRSEMNVSTLELGDSALYLCASSTQGGQSNEKLFFGSGTQLSVL.

The chain joins TRBV6-1 to TRBJ1-5; 7 bases are a match to TRBD1. Germline loops: CDR1 MNHNS, CDR2 SASEGT. This CDR3 has 18 residues. J lost 0 bases, V lost 1 base, and 9 bases had no gene match. The CDR3 region is CASSEVGQGGYSNQPQHF. The CDR3 DNA follows: TGTGCCAGCAGTGAAGTTGGTCAGGGGGGCTATAGCAATCAGCCCCAGCATTTT.

The gene calls are TRBV5-4 and TRBJ2-7, with no clear D. The CDR3 length is 13 residues. Between the trimmed V and J ends, which lost 0 bases and 2 bases, there was a span of 6 bases. CDR1 and CDR2 from the germline V gene are SGHNT and YYREEE (reference sequence). CDR3 in amino acids: CASSLGSAYEQYF. As DNA, the CDR3 is TGTGCCAGCAGCTTGGGTTCCGCCTACGAGCAGTACTTC.

V gene TRBV29-1 combines with J gene TRBJ2-6; 7 nucleotides match TRBD2. The CDR3 is 18 amino acids. Germline trimming cut 5 bases from V and 0 bases from J; bases unmatched to any gene: 13. Germline CDR1 reads SQVTM; CDR2 reads ANQGSEA. CDR3 residues: CSVWGGRRTISGANVLTF. The CDR3 DNA reads as TGCAGCGTTTGGGGGGGGAGACGGACGATCTCTGGGGCCAACGTCCTGACTTTC.

Note on this clone: Other nucleotide sequences in the sample specify the same CDR3. This sequence joins TRBV7-9 and TRBJ1-1; D is possibly TRBD1 (6 bases). Germline assignment: CDR1 SEHNR and CDR2 FQNEAQ (reference sequence). The CDR3 contains 14 residues. Deletions cut 0 bases from V and 1 base from J, with 6 bases between. The CDR3 region has the DNA TGTGCCAGCAGCTTAGCACAGGGGAACACTGAAGCTTTCTTT. It translates to CASSLAQGNTEAFF.

This clone was observed a few times. The J gene is TRBJ2-1, the V gene TRBV5-1, with 7 nucleotides matching TRBD2. CDR1 is SGHRS and CDR2 is YFSETQ in the germline V gene. Germline trimming cut 4 bases from V and 0 bases from J; bases unmatched to any gene: 10. The CDR3 loop spans 17 amino acids. The CDR3 protein is CASSGSGIQGSYNEQFF. The CDR3 region has the DNA TGCGCCAGCAGCGGGAGCGGGATTCAGGGCTCCTACAATGAGCAGTTCTTC. Based on the CDR3 plus reference TRBV5-1 and TRBJ2-1, the full variable domain is KAGVTQTPRYLIKTRGQQVTLSCSPISGHRSVSWYQQTPGQGLQFLFEYFSETQRNKGNFPGRFSGRQFSNSRSEMNVSTLELGDSALYLCASSGSGIQGSYNEQFFGPGTRLTVL.

This rearrangement joins TRBV25-1 to TRBJ1-4; D possibly corresponds to TRBD1 (5 bases). Germline assignment: CDR1 MGHDK and CDR2 SYGVNS. The length of the CDR3 is 14 residues. V was cut by 4 bases and J by 2 bases, with 8 bases left in between. As DNA, the CDR3 is TGTGCCAGCAGTGTCGGACACACTAATGAAAAACTGTTTTTT. The encoded protein is CASSVGHTNEKLFF.

The sample holds a few counts of this clone. The chain employs TRBV11-2 and TRBJ2-2; no clear D. The CDR3 has 15 residues. V dropped 1 base and J dropped 2 bases, with 8 bases sitting between them. Germline assignment: CDR1 SGHAT and CDR2 FQNNGV. CDR3 sequence (DNA): TGTGCCAGCAGCTTAGTATCGGTCAACACCGGGGAGCTGTTTTTT. It translates to CASSLVSVNTGELFF.

The V call is TRBV4-3, the J call TRBJ2-2; 9 positions agree with TRBD2. The CDR3 contains 16 residues. The ends lost 4 bases at V and 4 bases at J; junction bases unmatched: 7. The V gene's germline CDR1 is LGHNA and CDR2 YSLEER. The chain's CDR3 is CASSPRVAGATGELFF. The DNA of the CDR3 is TGCGCCAGCAGCCCGAGGGTAGCGGGAGCCACCGGGGAGCTGTTTTTT.

The genes are TRBV7-2 and TRBJ2-3; no definite D call. V was shortened by 3 bases and J by 2 bases, with 15 bases between the two germline ends. Germline V lookup: CDR1 SGHTA, CDR2 FQGNSA. CDR3 length: 16 residues. The CDR3 sequence: CASSLRQAGFTDTQYF. The CDR3 coding sequence is TGTGCCAGCAGCTTGAGACAAGCTGGTTTCACAGATACGCAGTATTTT.